This T cell receptor beta chain stems from a study of T cells after yellow fever vaccination. Study-level information: Fractions of limited cellularity were prepared by means of SMART-Seq v4 Ultra Low Input.

Of note for this clonotype: Its antigen is unknown.

V was trimmed by 0 bases and J by 6 bases, leaving 14 bases between them. The CDR3 sequence is 15 residues long. Germline CDR1 and CDR2: MNHEY and SVGAGI. Study-wide points: When the response was secondary, it was weaker but reached its peak faster, day 5 versus 15. Reappearing after the booster were most of the clones from primary vaccination (about 96% CD4, approximately 89% CD8). There was a possibility that FACS-sorted repertoires contained abundant clonotypes contaminating from the bulk population.

TCRdb re-derived calls from the 5' RACE reads in MiXCR, one entry per CDR3 protein. The sample contains about 170,000 distinct CDR3 sequences, 11% of which appear only once. This receptor was taken from a man in his late teens or twenties who received the YFV17D yellow fever vaccine. The sample here was CD8+ T cells sorted from PBMCs, taken 15 days after the yellow fever booster vaccination. The V call is TRBV6-5, the J call TRBJ1-2; D gene unclear. CDR3 amino acids: CASSYSTGGPDGYTF. The CDR3 nucleotides are TGTGCCAGCAGTTACTCGACTGGAGGGCCCGATGGCTACACCTTC.